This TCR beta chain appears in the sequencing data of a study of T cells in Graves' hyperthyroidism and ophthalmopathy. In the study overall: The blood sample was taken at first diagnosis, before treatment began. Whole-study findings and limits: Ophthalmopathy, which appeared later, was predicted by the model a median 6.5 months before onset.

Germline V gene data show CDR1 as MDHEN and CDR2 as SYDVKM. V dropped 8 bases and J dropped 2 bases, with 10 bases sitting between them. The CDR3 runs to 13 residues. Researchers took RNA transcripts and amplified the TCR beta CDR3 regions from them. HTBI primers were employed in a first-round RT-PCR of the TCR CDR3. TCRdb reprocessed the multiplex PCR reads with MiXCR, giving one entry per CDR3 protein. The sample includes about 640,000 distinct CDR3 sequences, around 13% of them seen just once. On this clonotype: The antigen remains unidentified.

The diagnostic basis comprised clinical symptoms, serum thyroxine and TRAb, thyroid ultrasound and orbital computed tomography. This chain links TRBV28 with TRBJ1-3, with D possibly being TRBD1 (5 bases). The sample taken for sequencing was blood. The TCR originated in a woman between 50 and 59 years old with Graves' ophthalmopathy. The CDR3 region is CASDLGAGNTIYF. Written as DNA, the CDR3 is TGTGCCAGCGACTTAGGGGCTGGAAACACCATATATTTT.